This T cell receptor beta chain originates from a study of CD8 T cells in Susac syndrome. Notes on the study in general: Peak Susac CD8+ clonal expansion was seen in TEMRA cells and active patients.

The RNA, about 0.5 to 1 ug, was put through reverse transcription using random hexamers. Amplification of TCR beta CDR3 spanned 54 Vbeta and 13 Jbeta via immunoSEQ multiplex PCR. TCRdb processed the immunoSEQ multiplex PCR reads anew with MiXCR; each CDR3 protein has one entry. The sample consists of tens of thousands of distinct CDR3 sequences, around 96% of them appearing once. Blood CD8+ and CD4+ T cells underwent high-throughput TCR beta sequencing. About this clonotype: Its antigen is unidentified.

The source material was CD8+ T cells from PBMCs. The TCR sequence derives from a human donor with Susac syndrome.

CDR3 in amino acids: CASRLTDTQYF. CDR3 coding DNA: TGTGCCAGCAGGTTAACAGATACGCAGTATTTT. V is TRBV28 and J is TRBJ2-3, with unresolved D. Germline loops: CDR1 MDHEN, CDR2 SYDVKM. V lost 6 bases and J 3 bases, leaving 4 bases between the germline ends. CDR3 length equals 11 residues.